These T cell receptor beta chains were read from a single sample in a study of blood T cell repertoires in COVID-19. Here immunoSEQ multiplex PCR was the method, and the copy in TCRdb shows in-frame clones only, minus some. The sample contains 77,000 or so clones, 74% of which appear only once. The specimen sequenced was peripheral blood. The receptors were sampled from a human donor with acute or convalescent COVID-19. The donor label of this sample is uncertain. CDR3s include the opening cysteine and the closing phenylalanine or tryptophan. A D gene is named only where the DNA matches it firmly. Clone sizes are given selectively: once, few, many, or a class where the clone is expanded.

j_gene: TRBJ2-7; abundance: .; v_gene: TRBV5-5; d_gene: TRBD2; CDR3aa: CASTTSGDSYEQYF; CDR3nt: TGTGCCAGCACTACTAGCGGAGACTCCTACGAGCAGTACTTC
j_gene: TRBJ2-2; abundance: .; v_gene: TRBV27; d_gene: .; CDR3aa: CASSLRYTGELFF; CDR3nt: TGTGCCAGCAGTTTGAGGTATACCGGGGAGCTGTTTTTT
j_gene: TRBJ2-2; abundance: .; v_gene: TRBV28; d_gene: .; CDR3aa: CASRPSIHRAGELFF; CDR3nt: TGTGCCAGCAGGCCCTCAATACACCGGGCCGGGGAGCTGTTTTTT
j_gene: TRBJ1-5; abundance: .; v_gene: TRBV2; d_gene: .; CDR3aa: CASSGTGKGGNQPQHF; CDR3nt: TGTGCCAGCAGTGGAACAGGGAAGGGGGGCAATCAGCCCCAGCATTTT
j_gene: TRBJ2-4; abundance: .; v_gene: TRBV28; d_gene: TRBD2; CDR3aa: CASSPPGLAENIQYF; CDR3nt: TGTGCCAGCAGTCCCCCGGGACTAGCCGAAAACATTCAGTACTTC
j_gene: TRBJ1-3; abundance: many; v_gene: TRBV29-1; d_gene: TRBD1; CDR3aa: CSTLTGDGGNTIYF; CDR3nt: TGCAGCACCCTGACAGGGGACGGTGGAAACACCATATATTTT
j_gene: TRBJ2-2; abundance: .; v_gene: TRBV9; d_gene: TRBD2; CDR3aa: CASSPRTSGSSGELFF; CDR3nt: TGTGCCAGCAGCCCTAGGACTAGCGGGAGTTCCGGGGAGCTGTTTTTT
j_gene: TRBJ2-7; abundance: .; v_gene: TRBV5-6; d_gene: .; CDR3aa: CASSLKRSWGDEQYF; CDR3nt: TGTGCCAGCAGCTTGAAGCGAAGCTGGGGCGACGAGCAGTACTTC
j_gene: TRBJ2-7; abundance: .; v_gene: TRBV5-1; d_gene: .; CDR3aa: CASSGTSNYEQYF; CDR3nt: TGCGCCAGCAGCGGGACATCGAACTACGAGCAGTACTTC
j_gene: TRBJ2-1; abundance: few; v_gene: TRBV19; d_gene: TRBD2; CDR3aa: CASSGPSGINNEQFF; CDR3nt: TGTGCCAGTAGTGGCCCTAGCGGGATTAACAATGAGCAGTTCTTC
j_gene: TRBJ2-1; abundance: .; v_gene: TRBV19; d_gene: TRBD2; CDR3aa: CASSIAAGGRDEQFF; CDR3nt: TGTGCCAGTAGTATAGCGGCTGGCGGGAGGGATGAGCAGTTCTTC
j_gene: TRBJ2-1; abundance: .; v_gene: TRBV20-1; d_gene: .; CDR3aa: CSASRVNEQFF; CDR3nt: TGCAGTGCTAGCAGGGTCAATGAGCAGTTCTTC
j_gene: TRBJ1-6; abundance: .; v_gene: TRBV5-1; d_gene: .; CDR3aa: CASRLQGGSYNSPLHF; CDR3nt: TGCGCCAGCAGGCTACAGGGTGGGTCCTATAATTCACCCCTCCACTTT
j_gene: TRBJ2-2; abundance: .; v_gene: TRBV15; d_gene: .; CDR3aa: CATSRDATYTGELFF; CDR3nt: TGTGCCACCAGCAGAGACGCTACCTACACCGGGGAGCTGTTTTTT
j_gene: TRBJ2-5; abundance: once; v_gene: TRBV15; d_gene: TRBD2; CDR3aa: CATSGTSGQETQYF; CDR3nt: TGTGCCACCAGCGGGACTAGCGGGCAAGAGACCCAGTACTTC
j_gene: TRBJ2-7; abundance: .; v_gene: TRBV5-5; d_gene: .; CDR3aa: CASSPTGSYEQYF; CDR3nt: TGTGCCAGCAGCCCGACAGGATCCTACGAGCAGTACTTC